The source of this TCR beta chain is a study of T cell responses to AZD1222 COVID-19 vaccine. The CDR3 sequence is 17 residues long. CDR1 SGDLS and CDR2 YYNGEE come from the germline V gene. The ends were cut back, 6 bases at V and 4 bases at J, with 24 bases in the middle. This clone has just one count. Its antigen is undetermined. Study conclusions and caveats: Clonal diversity was possibly underestimated, and white British individuals and females predominated among donors.

Sequencing was performed with immunoSEQ multiplex PCR; in TCRdb, only in-frame clones are kept and a portion is missing. The sample has around 110,000 clones; approximately 90% are singletons. Combined were second doses at about 4 or about 12 weeks. This TCR was recovered from an adult who received the AZD1222 COVID-19 vaccine. The starting material was peripheral blood, obtained 28 days after the second AZD1222 dose. The chain employs TRBV9 and TRBJ2-3, with D possibly matching TRBD1 (6 bases). The CDR3 loop is CASTLSQGPDVADTQYF. For the CDR3, the DNA is TGTGCCAGCACCTTATCCCAGGGGCCTGATGTGGCAGATACGCAGTATTTT.